These 4 T cell receptor beta chains share one sample of origin, sequenced in a study of shared clonotypes between healthy human individuals. Measured with immunoSEQ multiplex PCR; TCRdb has only the in-frame clones, and not every one. The repertoire consists of roughly 2.4 million clones, with approximately 94% occurring once and the leading ten covering approximately 0.13%. Sequencing was done on a sample of naive CD4+ T cells sorted from blood. Subset here: CD45RA+ positively selected. Receptors originate from a young man in good health.

This chain links TRBV30 with TRBJ1-3; no reliable D call. CDR1 is GTSNPN and CDR2 is SVGIG in the germline V gene (reference sequence). Trimming shortened V by 0 bases and J by 7 bases, and 7 bases separated the two germline ends. CDR3 length: 12 amino acids. The CDR3 DNA follows: TGTGCCTGGAGTGTACCGGCGAACACCATATATTTT. Translated: CAWSVPANTIYF. Variable domain in full (rest from reference TRBV30 and TRBJ1-3): SQTIHQWPATLVQPVGSPLSLECTVEGTSNPNLYWYRQAAGRGLQLLFYSVGIGQISSEVPQNLSASRPQDRQFILSSKKLLLSDSGFYLCAWSVPANTIYFGEGSWLTVV.

The CDR3 DNA follows: TGCGCCAGCAGTCCCGGGAGGGGCACAGATACGCAGTATTTT. It yields the protein CASSPGRGTDTQYF. The chain is built from TRBV10-1 and TRBJ2-3; TRBD2 matches at 8 bases. The CDR3 runs to 14 residues. Per the germline V gene, CDR1 is WNHNN and CDR2 is SYGVQD (reference sequence). V was pared by 5 bases and J by 1 base, with 2 bases of the junction left unmatched.

The chain combines TRBV6-5 with TRBJ1-1, with D perhaps matching TRBD1 (5 bases). Trimming shortened V by 6 bases and J by 0 bases, and 14 bases separated the two germline ends. Germline V CDR1 and CDR2: MNHEY, SVGAGI. The CDR3 extends over 15 amino acids. CDR3 region: CASSRGVEMNTEAFF. Written as DNA, the CDR3 is TGTGCCAGCAGCCGAGGGGTCGAGATGAACACTGAAGCTTTCTTT.

The chain is built from TRBV11-2 and TRBJ2-1; a weak D match, TRBD2 (6 bases). This CDR3 is built from 17 residues. V gave up 5 bases and J gave up 0 bases, with 17 bases separating them. CDR1 SGHAT and CDR2 FQNNGV come from the germline V gene. In DNA, the CDR3 is TGTGCCAGCAGCCCAGGTGGGCGGGGCAGCTCCTACAATGAGCAGTTCTTC. This sequence encodes CASSPGGRGSSYNEQFF. Full variable domain (outside the CDR3, taken from reference TRBV11-2 and TRBJ2-1): EAGVAQSPRYKIIEKRQSVAFWCNPISGHATLYWYQQILGQGPKLLIQFQNNGVVDDSQLPKDRFSAERLKGVDSTLKIQPAKLEDSAVYLCASSPGGRGSSYNEQFFGPGTRLTVL.